Ten or more counts support the clone carrying this T cell receptor (beta chain). Its matching antigen is unknown. This specimen belongs to a study of CD8 T cells in ankylosing spondylitis. Making use of molecular barcodes, quantitative 5'-RACE generated TCR beta libraries. MiXCR, applied by TCRdb to the 5' RACE reads, yields one record per CDR3 protein. The sample has about 160,000 distinct CDR3 sequences, 15% to 20% seen once. Regarding the study as a whole: Disease-associated clonotypes exhibited CD8+ identity and were relatively infrequent in peripheral blood. There was a TCR beta motif, made of several highly homologous variants, that appeared characteristic of ankylosing spondylitis blood. Clones tied to disease were said to be significantly enriched in matched ankylosing spondylitis synovial fluid.

The V gene lost 6 bases and the J gene lost 6 bases, with 11 bases spanning the gap. Germline values: CDR1 MDHEN, CDR2 SYDVKM. This CDR3 contains 13 residues. The chain joins TRBV28 to TRBJ1-4; possibly TRBD1 for D (5 bases). The TCR originated in a male donor with ankylosing spondylitis or in good health (not recorded which). The material sequenced was blood, either unsorted or a sorted T cell fraction (not recorded which). Written as DNA, the CDR3 is TGTGCCAGCAGATACAGGTTTGATGAAAAACTGTTTTTT. Amino acids: CASRYRFDEKLFF.